The 29 T cell receptor beta chains listed next were all sequenced from one sample in a study of siplizumab effects on memory and regulatory T cells. Libraries were prepared by immunoSEQ multiplex PCR; TCRdb keeps only in-frame clonotypes and omits some of them. The sample yields around 120,000 clones, 90% to 95% seen once. Sequenced: non-Treg CD4+ T cells sorted from blood. These receptors originate from a human donor in good health.

This clone has just a few counts. This chain connects TRBV6-5 to TRBJ1-5, with 7 positions matching TRBD1. This CDR3 is built from 13 residues. The trim removed 5 bases at V and 7 bases at J, leaving 5 bases unmatched. The germline V gene has CDR1 MNHEY and CDR2 SVGAGI. The CDR3, as DNA: TGTGCCAGCAGTGGGACCAGGGGGCAGCCCCAGCATTTT. Translation: CASSGTRGQPQHF.

The gene calls are TRBV5-1 and TRBJ2-2; a weak D match, TRBD1 (5 bases). Trimming pared 1 base from V and 1 base from J, leaving 17 bases between. CDR1 is SGHRS and CDR2 is YFSETQ in the germline V gene. The CDR3 is made up of 18 amino acids. The CDR3 loop is CASSLRSSGTGNTGELFF. CDR3 nucleotide sequence: TGCGCCAGCAGCTTGAGGTCTAGTGGAACAGGGAACACCGGGGAGCTGTTTTTT.

V is TRBV18 and J is TRBJ1-3; 8 nucleotides match TRBD1. V shed 5 bases, J shed 4 bases, and the junction held 4 bases outside the gene matches. Germline values: CDR1 KGHSH, CDR2 LQKENI. This CDR3 comprises 14 residues. CDR3 DNA: TGTGCCAGCTCAAGGGACAGGCGGGGAAACACCATATATTTT. This translates into CASSRDRRGNTIYF. Looking up the rest from reference TRBV18 and TRBJ1-3 gives the full variable domain: NAGVMQNPRHLVRRRGQEARLRCSPMKGHSHVYWYRQLPEEGLKFMVYLQKENIIDESGMPKERFSAEFPKEGPSILRIQQVVRGDSAAYFCASSRDRRGNTIYFGEGSWLTVV.

The chain links TRBV7-9 to TRBJ1-2; no firm D call. Germline CDR1 SEHNR, CDR2 FQNEAQ (reference sequence). V gave up 5 bases and J gave up 4 bases, with 11 bases separating them. This CDR3 comprises 13 residues. Written as DNA, the CDR3 is TGTGCCAGCAGCCCCGCCGTTGTCTATGGCTACACCTTC. This encodes CASSPAVVYGYTF.

This chain uses TRBV4-2 with TRBJ2-7; no reliable D call. From germline, CDR1 is LGHNA and CDR2 YNFKEQ. The CDR3 length is 13 residues. V was clipped by 3 bases and J by 2 bases, with 8 bases between them. The CDR3 DNA is TGTGCCAGCAGCCAGCTATTGCCCTACGAGCAGTACTTC. It specifies CASSQLLPYEQYF.

The chain carries TRBV6-6 and TRBJ1-5; no clear D gene. Trimming removed 7 bases from V and 9 bases from J, with 16 bases in between. The CDR3 has 13 amino acids. CDR1 and CDR2 (germline): MNHNY, SVGAGI (reference sequence). The CDR3 DNA sequence: TGTGCCAGCACTCCCGTCCCGAATGGGCCCCAGCATTTT. This encodes CASTPVPNGPQHF.

The genes are TRBV30 and TRBJ2-3; 7 bases line up with TRBD2. This CDR3 has 14 amino acids. CDR1 GTSNPN and CDR2 SVGIG come from the germline V gene (reference sequence). J gave up 0 bases and V 5 bases, and 5 bases lay outside the gene matches. CDR3: CAWVRSGSTDTQYF. The CDR3 DNA follows: TGTGCCTGGGTTCGTAGCGGGAGCACAGATACGCAGTATTTT. The variable domain in full, with the rest retrieved from reference TRBV30 and TRBJ2-3, is SQTIHQWPATLVQPVGSPLSLECTVEGTSNPNLYWYRQAAGRGLQLLFYSVGIGQISSEVPQNLSASRPQDRQFILSSKKLLLSDSGFYLCAWVRSGSTDTQYFGPGTRLTVL.

This chain joins TRBV5-1 and TRBJ1-3; D is unclear. The V and J ends lost 4 bases and 0 bases respectively, with 17 bases between them. The germline V gene encodes CDR1 SGHRS and CDR2 YFSETQ. This CDR3 is 17 amino acids long. CDR3 nucleotide sequence: TGCGCCAGCAGCCAGGCGGTTGCCTCATCCTCTGGAAACACCATATATTTT. This sequence encodes CASSQAVASSSGNTIYF. Variable domain in full (rest from reference TRBV5-1 and TRBJ1-3): KAGVTQTPRYLIKTRGQQVTLSCSPISGHRSVSWYQQTPGQGLQFLFEYFSETQRNKGNFPGRFSGRQFSNSRSEMNVSTLELGDSALYLCASSQAVASSSGNTIYFGEGSWLTVV.

This clone was recorded a few times. V usage is TRBV4-1 and J usage is TRBJ2-1; tentative D call: TRBD2 (6 bases). Trimming shortened V by 1 base and J by 9 bases, and 16 bases separated the two germline ends. Germline CDR1 MGHRA, CDR2 YSYEKL. This CDR3 is built from 15 residues. The CDR3 region is CASSQAGGMRSEQFF. Written as DNA, the CDR3 is TGCGCCAGCAGCCAAGCGGGCGGGATGAGGTCTGAGCAGTTCTTC.

The chain has TRBV28 and TRBJ2-2; tentative D call: TRBD1 (6 bases). Germline V lookup: CDR1 MDHEN, CDR2 SYDVKM. CDR3 size: 14 residues. V lost 6 bases and J lost 4, with 12 bases in between. The DNA for the CDR3 is TGTGCCAGCAGCTACCCAGGGGTCACCGGGGAGCTGTTTTTT. Encoded protein: CASSYPGVTGELFF.

The V call is TRBV5-1, the J call TRBJ2-3; the D gene could be TRBD1 or TRBD2 (6 bases each). The germline CDR1 and CDR2 sequences are SGHRS and YFSETQ. Deletions cut 1 base from V and 6 bases from J, with 12 bases between. The CDR3 covers 14 residues. This CDR3 is CASSLRGPSDTQYF. In DNA form, the CDR3 reads TGCGCCAGCAGCTTGCGGGGGCCCTCCGATACGCAGTATTTT.

The chain has TRBV5-1 and TRBJ2-5, with D tentatively TRBD1 (5 bases). Germline values: CDR1 SGHRS, CDR2 YFSETQ. V gave up 3 bases and J gave up 4 bases, with 13 bases separating them. The CDR3 loop spans 14 amino acids. CDR3 in DNA: TGCGCCAGCAGCTCCGGAACCCAGGGAGAGACCCAGTACTTC. Translated: CASSSGTQGETQYF.

This chain links TRBV9 with TRBJ2-5, with a weak D call TRBD2 (6 bases). Germline loops: CDR1 SGDLS, CDR2 YYNGEE. The V gene lost 2 bases and the J gene lost 4 bases, with 9 bases spanning the gap. This CDR3 has 13 residues. DNA of the CDR3: TGTGCCAGCAGCGTCCTCGGGGGAGAGACCCAGTACTTC. Its protein product is CASSVLGGETQYF.

The chain couples TRBV5-4 to TRBJ2-5, with D possibly TRBD1 on 6 matching bases. V was shortened by 4 bases and J by 2 bases, with 12 bases between the two germline ends. This CDR3 comprises 14 residues. CDR1 and CDR2 from the germline V gene are SGHNT and YYREEE (reference sequence). The CDR3 nucleotides read TGTGCCAGCAGCCCGAGGGGGAAACAAGAGACCCAGTACTTC. It codes for CASSPRGKQETQYF.

CDR3 residues: CASSLGQDRLTYGYTF. As DNA, the CDR3 is TGTGCCAGCAGCTTAGGTCAGGACAGGCTTACTTATGGCTACACCTTC. The chain uses TRBV7-6 and TRBJ1-2; 7 nucleotides line up with TRBD1. Trimming cost V 1 base and J 5 bases; bases outside gene matches: 10. Germline V gene sequence: CDR1 SGHVS, CDR2 FNYEAQ. The CDR3 spans 16 residues. Based on the CDR3 plus reference TRBV7-6 and TRBJ1-2, the full variable domain is GAGVSQSPRYKVTKRGQDVALRCDPISGHVSLYWYRQALGQGPEFLTYFNYEAQQDKSGLPNDRFSAERPEGSISTLTIQRTEQRDSAMYRCASSLGQDRLTYGYTFGSGTRLTVV.

In DNA, the CDR3 is TGTGCCAGCAGTGAAGCGCTAGGGGCCGGGACCTTGGGTGAAAAACTGTTTTTT. Protein sequence: CASSEALGAGTLGEKLFF. The rearrangement links TRBV2 to TRBJ1-4; D might be TRBD1 (5 bases). The germline gives CDR1 SNHLY, CDR2 FYNNEI. Trimming shortened V by 0 bases and J by 7 bases, and 21 bases separated the two germline ends. This CDR3 is built from 18 residues.

This chain joins TRBV6-5 and TRBJ2-1; D not certain. This CDR3 comprises 13 residues. Germline V gene lookup returns CDR1 MNHEY and CDR2 SVGAGI. Trimming removed 0 bases from V and 7 bases from J, with 7 bases in between. Here the CDR3 reads CASSYSKFNEQFF. The CDR3 nucleotides read TGTGCCAGCAGTTACTCCAAGTTTAATGAGCAGTTCTTC.

V usage is TRBV4-2 and J usage is TRBJ1-4; D uncertain. The germline V gene has CDR1 LGHNA and CDR2 YNFKEQ. Trimming took 1 base from V and 5 from J, leaving 11 bases between them. The CDR3 consists of 15 residues. The CDR3 region has the DNA TGTGCCAGCAGCCAAGTGTCCGGAGACAATGAAAAACTGTTTTTT. Translating it yields CASSQVSGDNEKLFF.

This clone was counted between two and nine times. The gene calls are TRBV28 and TRBJ1-5; TRBD1 might be the D (6 bases). Germline CDR1 reads MDHEN; CDR2 reads SYDVKM. This CDR3 contains 16 residues. Trimming took off 4 bases at V and 0 bases at J, with 13 bases between the two ends. In DNA form, the CDR3 reads TGTGCCAGCAGTTCACACAGGGTGGCTAGCAATCAGCCCCAGCATTTT. Translation: CASSSHRVASNQPQHF.

The chain carries TRBV12-5 and TRBJ2-7, with 10 bases that match TRBD1. Unmatched junction bases numbered 10, after V lost 5 bases and J lost 3 bases. Germline V gene sequence: CDR1 LGHNT, CDR2 FRNRAP. This CDR3 is 16 amino acids long. Written as DNA, the CDR3 is TGTGCTAGTGGTATAAATTGGGGACAGGGGATCTACGAGCAGTACTTC. This codes for CASGINWGQGIYEQYF.

The chain is built from TRBV5-1 and TRBJ1-2; 9 bases fit TRBD1. Germline-derived CDR1 and CDR2 are SGHRS and YFSETQ. The CDR3 is 15 amino acids. With V trimmed by 4 bases and J by 4 bases, 8 bases remained unmatched. Here the CDR3 reads CASSHGQGTLYGYTF. CDR3 coding DNA: TGCGCCAGCAGCCATGGACAGGGGACGCTCTATGGCTACACCTTC. Based on the CDR3 plus reference TRBV5-1 and TRBJ1-2, the full variable domain is KAGVTQTPRYLIKTRGQQVTLSCSPISGHRSVSWYQQTPGQGLQFLFEYFSETQRNKGNFPGRFSGRQFSNSRSEMNVSTLELGDSALYLCASSHGQGTLYGYTFGSGTRLTVV.

In DNA form, the CDR3 reads TGTGCCAGCAGCACTCGACAGGGGAGTTACTATGGCTACACCTTC. This translates into CASSTRQGSYYGYTF. This chain connects TRBV5-4 to TRBJ1-2, with TRBD1 matching over 8 bases. V was clipped by 4 bases and J by 3 bases; unmatched bases: 8. This CDR3 comprises 15 residues. Germline V CDR1 and CDR2: SGHNT, YYREEE (reference sequence).

This clone was counted a single time. The chain joins TRBV5-6 to TRBJ2-2; D might be TRBD1 (6 bases). Germline CDR1 and CDR2: SGHDT and YYEEEE. Trimming cost V 0 bases and J 3 bases, with 12 bases left between them. CDR3 size: 16 residues. CDR3 sequence reads: CASSLVQYRDTGELFF. The DNA of the CDR3 is TGTGCCAGCAGCTTGGTTCAGTACAGGGACACCGGGGAGCTGTTTTTT.

This chain uses TRBV27 with TRBJ2-2; D is unclear. Germline values: CDR1 MNHEY, CDR2 SMNVEV (reference sequence). CDR3 size: 17 residues. V was shortened by 3 bases and J by 4 bases, with 18 bases between the two germline ends. CDR3 sequence reads: CASSFGSGRSGTGELFF. CDR3 coding DNA: TGTGCCAGCAGTTTTGGGTCGGGCAGGTCGGGCACCGGGGAGCTGTTTTTT.

Only one count was recorded for this clone. The genes are TRBV11-2 and TRBJ2-7, with 7 bases fitting TRBD2. The V and J ends lost 2 bases and 2 bases, in that order; junction bases with no gene match: 6. CDR1 is SGHAT, CDR2 FQNNGV, per germline. The CDR3 has 15 residues. CDR3: CASSLILADPYEQYF. The DNA of the CDR3 is TGTGCCAGCAGCTTAATCCTAGCGGACCCCTACGAGCAGTACTTC.

The chain uses TRBV6-6 and TRBJ1-4, with 7 bases aligning to TRBD1. The CDR3 covers 14 residues. The germline V gene has CDR1 MNHNY and CDR2 SVGAGI (reference sequence). The junction had 9 bases not matched to a gene; V was cut back by 6 bases and J by 8 bases. The CDR3 reads CASSTDRVQEKLFF. CDR3 nucleotide sequence: TGTGCCAGCAGCACCGACAGGGTTCAGGAAAAACTGTTTTTT.

This sequence joins TRBV5-1 and TRBJ1-4, with TRBD1 as a possible D gene (5 bases). Germline CDR1 reads SGHRS; CDR2 reads YFSETQ. This CDR3 spans 15 amino acids. V gave up 2 bases and J gave up 0 bases, with 8 bases separating them. The CDR3 sequence is CASSFGGTTNEKLFF. CDR3 bases: TGCGCCAGCAGCTTCGGGGGTACAACTAATGAAAAACTGTTTTTT.

V is TRBV15 and J is TRBJ2-2; D not certain. Germline values: CDR1 LNHNV, CDR2 YYDKDF (reference sequence). V lost 0 bases and J 5 bases, leaving 1 base between the germline ends. The CDR3 runs 12 residues. CDR3 DNA sequence: TGTGCCACCAGCAGAGATACCGGGGAGCTGTTTTTT. Translation: CATSRDTGELFF.

The chain combines TRBV4-1 with TRBJ1-5; D gene uncertain. The germline V gene has CDR1 MGHRA and CDR2 YSYEKL. This CDR3 region has 12 residues. Trimming removed 1 base from V and 7 bases from J, with 5 bases in between. The CDR3 loop reads CASSQVNQPQHF. The CDR3 DNA reads as TGCGCCAGCAGCCAAGTAAACCAGCCCCAGCATTTT.